Each of the 12 T cell receptor beta chains below was sequenced from the same sample in a study of OX40 agonist ivuxolimab in advanced cancers. TCRdb's table, derived via immunoSEQ multiplex PCR, lists solely in-frame clones and lacks some. The sample has 80,000 or so clones, approximately 92% seen once. Sample: CD4+ or CD8+ T cells sorted from blood, taken in a trial of the OX40 agonist ivuxolimab. Receptors originate from an adult with an advanced solid tumor such as melanoma, head and neck, liver or kidney cancer.

This rearrangement joins TRBV5-4 to TRBJ2-7; 8 bases fit TRBD1. The germline gives CDR1 SGHNT, CDR2 YYREEE (reference sequence). J was trimmed by 0 bases and V by 4 bases; bases with no gene match: 12. The CDR3 has 17 amino acids. CDR3 in amino acids: CASSTGVGTGSSYEQYF. The CDR3 DNA follows: TGTGCCAGCAGCACCGGCGTAGGGACAGGTAGCTCCTACGAGCAGTACTTC.

The chain recombines TRBV21-1 with TRBJ2-2; the table's D call of TRBD2 was not tested on the DNA. TRBV21-1 constitutes a pseudogene. The CDR3 length is 19 residues. The chain's CDR3 is CASSKGASGRAGANGELFF. The DNA of the CDR3 is TGTGCCAGCAGCAAAGGGGCTAGCGGGAGGGCCGGGGCGAACGGGGAGCTGTTTTTT.

This clone was counted only a few times. The chain joins TRBV5-4 to TRBJ2-2; 7 bases fit TRBD1. Germline trimming cut 3 bases from V and 0 bases from J; bases unmatched to any gene: 2. Germline V gene sequence: CDR1 SGHNT, CDR2 YYREEE (reference sequence). The CDR3 has 15 residues. This chain's CDR3 is CASSSGTANTGELFF. The CDR3 coding sequence is TGTGCCAGCAGCTCCGGGACAGCGAACACCGGGGAGCTGTTTTTT.

This rearrangement joins TRBV27 to TRBJ2-1; 12 bases agree with TRBD2. This CDR3 comprises 18 residues. The germline V gene encodes CDR1 MNHEY and CDR2 SMNVEV (reference sequence). V gave up 5 bases and J gave up 5 bases; unmatched junction bases: 13. The CDR3 DNA follows: TGTGCCAGCAGTCCGTCAAGCCTTCTAGCGGGAGGGGACAATGAGCAGTTCTTC. Translating gives CASSPSSLLAGGDNEQFF.

The chain employs TRBV28 and TRBJ1-4; D perhaps matches TRBD1 (5 bases). Germline V gene sequence: CDR1 MDHEN, CDR2 SYDVKM. V lost 2 bases and J lost 0, with 7 bases in between. CDR3 length equals 15 residues. The CDR3 DNA reads as TGTGCCAGCAGTTTAGACAGTGCAACTAATGAAAAACTGTTTTTT. It translates to CASSLDSATNEKLFF.

This clone has only one observation. The gene calls are TRBV10-1 and TRBJ2-2, with 16 bases aligning to TRBD2. Germline V gives CDR1 WNHNN, CDR2 SYGVQD (reference sequence). Germline trimming cut 7 bases from V and 5 bases from J; bases unmatched to any gene: 7. The CDR3 has 17 amino acids. In DNA form, the CDR3 reads TGCGCCAGCACTACCCCGGGACTAGCGGGGGGGACCGGGGAGCTGTTTTTT. It encodes CASTTPGLAGGTGELFF.

As DNA, the CDR3 is TGTGCCAGCAGTGATACTCTTGGGGCCAACGTCCTGACTTTC. Translating gives CASSDTLGANVLTF. The rearrangement links TRBV6-1 to TRBJ2-6, with D uncertain. The germline V gene encodes CDR1 MNHNS and CDR2 SASEGT. CDR3 length equals 14 residues. Trimming took 3 bases from V and 3 from J, leaving 6 bases between them.

The CDR3 spells CASSPPLAGGGTDTQYF. In DNA form, the CDR3 reads TGTGCCAGCAGTCCCCCACTAGCGGGGGGGGGCACAGATACGCAGTATTTT. The chain joins TRBV28 to TRBJ2-3; TRBD2 agrees at 13 bases. The CDR3 consists of 17 residues. Germline V lookup: CDR1 MDHEN, CDR2 SYDVKM. Trimming at V came to 5 bases and at J to 1 base, leaving 6 bases not matched to a gene.

The rearrangement uses TRBV27 and TRBJ2-2, with TRBD2 matching 12 bases. Unmatched junction bases numbered 5, after V lost 2 bases and J lost 7 bases. The CDR3 runs to 16 residues. Looked up from germline, CDR1 is MNHEY and CDR2 is SMNVEV (reference sequence). The CDR3 coding sequence is TGTGCCAGCAGTTTACTAGCGGGGGGGCCGGGCGGGGAGCTGTTTTTT. Protein product: CASSLLAGGPGGELFF.

The genes are TRBV6-5 and TRBJ1-2; D is uncertain. The CDR3 has 12 residues. Per the germline V gene, CDR1 is MNHEY and CDR2 is SVGAGI. The germline V and J ends were trimmed by 6 bases and 3 bases, with 8 bases remaining between them. The CDR3 sequence: CASSQTYYGYTF. The CDR3 bases are TGTGCCAGCAGCCAAACCTACTATGGCTACACCTTC.

The chain uses TRBV19 and TRBJ2-1, with 7 bases matching TRBD1. The CDR3 is made up of 13 amino acids. Trimming took 5 bases from V and 5 from J; bases not matched to a gene: 3. Germline V gives CDR1 LNHDA, CDR2 SQIVND (reference sequence). DNA of the CDR3: TGTGCCAGTAGTCACAGGGGTGACAATGAGCAGTTCTTC. This codes for CASSHRGDNEQFF.

The rearrangement joins TRBV6-1 to TRBJ2-7; TRBD1 aligns across 7 bases. V trimming: 4 bases; J trimming: 3 bases; junction bases outside the gene matches: 12. The CDR3 is 16 residues long. Germline CDR1 MNHNS, CDR2 SASEGT. CDR3 amino acids: CASSVSGQPFLYEQYF. The CDR3 DNA sequence: TGTGCCAGCAGTGTCTCGGGACAGCCCTTCCTCTACGAGCAGTACTTC.